The 25 T cell receptor beta chains reported below all come from one sample, sequenced in a study of PD-1 blockade in classical Hodgkin lymphoma. Stated time point: cycle 4 day 1 (C4D1), after less than 7 weeks of nivolumab. Every patient experienced relapse after autologous stem cell transplantation, and brentuximab vedotin exposure varied. Measured with immunoSEQ multiplex PCR; TCRdb has only the in-frame clones, and not every one. The sample contains tens of thousands of clones, roughly 78% of which appear only once. Sequenced material: peripheral blood mononuclear cells (PBMCs), taken before the fourth cycle of nivolumab. Receptors originate from a human donor with classical Hodgkin lymphoma.

This clone was observed once. This chain connects TRBV10-3 to TRBJ1-5; D gene ambiguous. Between the trimmed V and J ends, which lost 3 bases and 0 bases, there was a span of 15 bases. This CDR3 comprises 17 residues. Germline values: CDR1 ENHRY, CDR2 SYGVKD. For the CDR3, the DNA is TGTGCCATCAGTGATGATTCCGGGCGCTATAGCAATCAGCCCCAGCATTTT. It encodes CAISDDSGRYSNQPQHF.

The chain joins TRBV6-5 to TRBJ2-7, with D perhaps TRBD1 (5 bases). Looked up from germline, CDR1 is MNHEY and CDR2 is SVGAGI. The V gene lost 6 bases and the J gene lost 3 bases, with 9 bases spanning the gap. This CDR3 comprises 12 residues. Here the CDR3 DNA reads TGTGCCAGCAGCCTGGACAACTACGAGCAGTACTTC. Amino acids: CASSLDNYEQYF.

The V gene is TRBV4-1, the J gene TRBJ2-3; 13 nucleotides agree with TRBD2. CDR1 is MGHRA and CDR2 is YSYEKL in the germline V gene. The J segment lost 4 bases and the V segment lost 0 bases, leaving 4 bases of the junction unmatched. This CDR3 contains 17 residues. CDR3 nucleotides: TGCGCCAGCAGCCAAGATACTAGCGGGAGGGCGGCAGATACGCAGTATTTT. Translated, it gives CASSQDTSGRAADTQYF.

CDR3 DNA sequence: TGTGCCAGCAGTCCCTTAAAAAGAGGGGAGACCCAGTACTTC. As protein: CASSPLKRGETQYF. The rearrangement links TRBV6-6 to TRBJ2-5, with D possibly being TRBD2 (5 bases). CDR3 length: 14 amino acids. Trimming removed 5 bases at V and 5 bases at J, with 15 bases between. Per germline, CDR1 MNHNY and CDR2 SVGAGI (reference sequence).

The J gene is TRBJ2-7, the V gene TRBV6-1, with 7 bases identical to TRBD1. J gave up 7 bases and V 5 bases, and 11 bases lay outside the gene matches. From germline, CDR1 is MNHNS and CDR2 SASEGT. The CDR3 length is 14 residues. CDR3 in amino acids: CASSRQGPIGEQYF. CDR3 nucleotides: TGTGCCAGCAGTAGACAGGGCCCTATAGGAGAGCAGTACTTC.

This chain uses TRBV10-3 with TRBJ1-5; D might be TRBD1 (6 bases). CDR1 is ENHRY, CDR2 SYGVKD, per germline. The CDR3 covers 14 residues. V lost 4 bases to trimming and J lost 6 bases, with 13 bases between them. CDR3 amino acids: CAISGDIAGQPQHF. For the CDR3, the DNA is TGTGCCATCAGTGGGGACATAGCCGGTCAGCCCCAGCATTTT.

This chain links TRBV11-2 with TRBJ2-5; D is uncertain. This CDR3 region has 13 residues. V gave up 6 bases and J gave up 5 bases, with 13 bases separating them. CDR1 and CDR2 from the germline V gene are SGHAT and FQNNGV. This CDR3 reads CASSWGSLETQYF. The CDR3 region has the DNA TGTGCCAGCAGTTGGGGATCTTTGGAGACCCAGTACTTC. The variable domain in full, completed from reference TRBV11-2 and TRBJ2-5, reads EAGVAQSPRYKIIEKRQSVAFWCNPISGHATLYWYQQILGQGPKLLIQFQNNGVVDDSQLPKDRFSAERLKGVDSTLKIQPAKLEDSAVYLCASSWGSLETQYFGPGTRLLVL.

The chain combines TRBV6-6 with TRBJ2-6; 8 bases agree with TRBD2. The CDR3 consists of 16 residues. The germline V gene has CDR1 MNHNY and CDR2 SVGAGI (reference sequence). After removal of 7 bases from V and 2 bases from J, the junction contained 7 bases not matched to a gene. The CDR3 bases are TGTGCCAGCACCCCAGCGGGAGTAACTGGGGCCAACGTCCTGACTTTC. Protein product: CASTPAGVTGANVLTF.

CDR3 protein: CSVNGGDRSYEQYF. CDR3 bases: TGCAGCGTTAATGGGGGGGACAGGAGCTACGAGCAGTACTTC. The chain recombines TRBV29-1 with TRBJ2-7, with D possibly matching TRBD1 (8 bases). CDR3 length: 14 residues. Germline CDR1 SQVTM, CDR2 ANQGSEA. V was shortened by 5 bases and J by 3 bases, with 17 bases between the two germline ends.

The V gene is TRBV28, the J gene TRBJ2-1, with unresolved D. CDR1 and CDR2 (germline): MDHEN, SYDVKM. V dropped 7 bases and J dropped 4 bases, with 11 bases sitting between them. This CDR3 region has 13 residues. The CDR3 protein is CASMWRSYNEQFF. The CDR3 region has the DNA TGTGCCAGCATGTGGCGTTCGTACAATGAGCAGTTCTTC.

The rearrangement joins TRBV6-5 to TRBJ2-1; D is ambiguous. V gave up 6 bases and J gave up 5 bases, with 5 bases separating them. This CDR3 is 11 amino acids long. In germline, CDR1 is MNHEY, CDR2 SVGAGI. The CDR3 sequence is CASSRDNEQFF. CDR3 bases: TGTGCCAGCAGCCGAGACAATGAGCAGTTCTTC.

The chain uses TRBV19 and TRBJ1-4, with 7 bases lining up with TRBD1. CDR1 and CDR2 (germline): LNHDA, SQIVND (reference sequence). There are 13 residues in the CDR3. The trim removed 9 bases at V and 8 bases at J, leaving 9 bases unmatched. CDR3 DNA sequence: TGTGCCAGCTCCACAGGGGCGAGAGAAAAACTGTTTTTT. It yields the protein CASSTGAREKLFF.

This chain's CDR3 is CASSREGARYEQYF. In DNA form, the CDR3 reads TGCGCCAGCAGTAGGGAGGGCGCCCGATACGAGCAGTACTTC. This chain uses TRBV5-1 with TRBJ2-7; the match to TRBD2 covers 7 bases. V trimming: 5 bases; J trimming: 4 bases; junction bases outside the gene matches: 9. Germline CDR1 reads SGHRS; CDR2 reads YFSETQ. CDR3 length equals 14 residues.

The chain joins TRBV29-1 to TRBJ2-3; D is undetermined. The germline V gene has CDR1 SQVTM and CDR2 ANQGSEA. The V end lost 3 bases, the J end lost 3 bases, and 1 base lay between the germline ends. This CDR3 has 10 residues. As DNA, the CDR3 is TGCAGCGTTGAGACAGATACGCAGTATTTT. It encodes CSVETDTQYF.

The chain combines TRBV5-5 with TRBJ1-3; D call uncertain. This CDR3 region has 16 residues. The V gene lost 2 bases and the J gene lost 1 base, with 13 bases spanning the gap. Looked up from germline, CDR1 is SGHKS and CDR2 is YYEKEE (reference sequence). As DNA, the CDR3 is TGTGCCAGCAGCTTTGTTATGGCGGAATCTGGAAACACCATATATTTT. Its protein product is CASSFVMAESGNTIYF. The full variable domain, with the rest looked up from reference TRBV5-5 and TRBJ1-3, is DAGVTQSPTHLIKTRGQQVTLRCSPISGHKSVSWYQQVLGQGPQFIFQYYEKEERGRGNFPDRFSARQFPNYSSELNVNALLLGDSALYLCASSFVMAESGNTIYFGEGSWLTVV.

The CDR3 DNA reads TGTGCCAGCGGACAGGGGAGTAACACCGGGGAGCTGTTTTTT. The encoded protein is CASGQGSNTGELFF. The chain couples TRBV7-3 to TRBJ2-2, with 9 bases matching TRBD1. The CDR3 extends over 14 amino acids. V lost 8 bases to trimming and J lost 2 bases; unmatched junction nucleotides: 3. CDR1 SGHTA and CDR2 FQGTGA come from the germline V gene.

V is TRBV6-6 and J is TRBJ2-3; the match to TRBD2 covers 7 bases. Losses at the gene ends were 2 bases for V and 2 bases for J; bases not matched to a gene: 1. Per the germline V gene, CDR1 is MNHNY and CDR2 is SVGAGI (reference sequence). The CDR3 has 14 amino acids. The CDR3 sequence is CASSYGTITDTQYF. The CDR3, as DNA: TGTGCCAGCAGTTACGGGACTATCACAGATACGCAGTATTTT.

This rearrangement joins TRBV6-4 to TRBJ2-2; a possible D gene is TRBD2 (5 bases). This CDR3 has 15 amino acids. V lost 3 bases and J lost 2, with 10 bases in between. CDR1 and CDR2 from the germline V gene are MRHNA and SNTAGT. CDR3 in amino acids: CASSEVPGNTGELFF. The CDR3 DNA is TGTGCCAGCAGTGAAGTCCCGGGAAACACCGGGGAGCTGTTTTTT.

The CDR3 bases are TGTGCCAGCAGCTTAGGACAGGCTGTGGGCGAGCAGTACTTC. This translates into CASSLGQAVGEQYF. The chain joins TRBV11-2 to TRBJ2-7; D is possibly TRBD1 (6 bases). The length of the CDR3 is 14 residues. Germline V gives CDR1 SGHAT, CDR2 FQNNGV. V was cut by 1 base and J by 6 bases, with 13 bases left in between.

J is TRBJ1-3 and V is TRBV4-1; 8 nucleotides align to TRBD1. Germline V gene lookup returns CDR1 MGHRA and CDR2 YSYEKL. The CDR3 runs 17 residues. The ends lost 0 bases at V and 0 bases at J; junction bases unmatched: 4. Here the CDR3 reads CASSQDRDRSSGNTIYF. The CDR3, as DNA: TGCGCCAGCAGCCAAGATCGGGACAGGAGCTCTGGAAACACCATATATTTT.

Only a few counts were recorded for this clone. V and J are TRBV5-7 and TRBJ2-1; D unclear. Being an ORF, TRBV5-7 has a function that is uncertain. Trimming left V 1 base short and J 0 bases short, with 8 bases between. There are 15 residues in the CDR3. CDR3 sequence (DNA): TGTGCCAGCAGCTTGCCGGCAGGCTCCTACAATGAGCAGTTCTTC. Its translation is CASSLPAGSYNEQFF.

The V gene is TRBV7-9, the J gene TRBJ1-3, with no clear D. Per germline, CDR1 SEHNR and CDR2 FQNEAQ (reference sequence). V lost 1 base, J lost 2 bases, and 12 bases lay in between. CDR3 length equals 16 residues. CDR3 residues: CASSLEAVRTGNTIYF. CDR3 DNA sequence: TGTGCCAGCAGCTTAGAGGCGGTTAGGACTGGAAACACCATATATTTT.

The chain has TRBV5-6 and TRBJ1-1; D is possibly TRBD1 (6 bases). V gave up 0 bases and J gave up 6 bases, with 15 bases separating them. CDR1 SGHDT and CDR2 YYEEEE come from the germline V gene. The CDR3 sequence is 15 residues long. Here the CDR3 DNA reads TGTGCCAGCAGCTTGGTTGGCAGGGGAGTCGCTGAAGCTTTCTTT. Amino acid sequence: CASSLVGRGVAEAFF.

V gene TRBV5-6 combines with J gene TRBJ2-7, with 9 bases aligning to TRBD2. Germline loops: CDR1 SGHDT, CDR2 YYEEEE. The CDR3 extends over 17 amino acids. V gave up 2 bases and J gave up 2 bases; unmatched junction bases: 11. CDR3 sequence reads: CASSFRVRASGTYEQYF. Written as DNA, the CDR3 is TGTGCCAGCAGCTTTAGGGTGCGCGCTAGCGGGACCTACGAGCAGTACTTC.

The table lists this clone with a count of one. V and J are TRBV5-1 and TRBJ2-2; TRBD2 matches at 7 bases. V shed 0 bases and J 1 base; nucleotides not matched to a gene: 0. The CDR3 spans 15 residues. Germline CDR1 is SGHRS and CDR2 is YFSETQ. CDR3 region: CASSLAGGNTGELFF. CDR3 coding DNA: TGCGCCAGCAGCTTGGCGGGGGGGAACACCGGGGAGCTGTTTTTT.